This T cell receptor beta chain derives from a study of blood T cell repertoires in COVID-19. Overall study: Acute-phase and convalescent COVID-19 samples originated in the United States, Italy and Spain.

V was pared by 5 bases and J by 1 base, with 9 bases of the junction left unmatched. Germline CDR1 reads SEHNR; CDR2 reads FQNEAQ (reference sequence). CDR3 length: 17 residues. Some clones are missing from TCRdb's copy, which holds only in-frame ones; the method was immunoSEQ multiplex PCR. The profile shows 45,000 or so clones, 85% to 90% of them singletons. The source material was peripheral blood. The receptor's source is a woman of 80 years or more with COVID-19, enrolled during active disease. The rearrangement uses TRBV7-9 and TRBJ1-5, with 9 bases identical to TRBD1. CDR3 amino acids: CASSTTGGVGSNQPQHF. The CDR3 DNA follows: TGTGCCAGCAGCACGACAGGGGGGGTAGGCAGCAATCAGCCCCAGCATTTT.